One and the same sample provided the 13 T cell receptor beta chains below, sequenced in a study of shared clonotypes between healthy human individuals. Libraries were prepared by immunoSEQ multiplex PCR; TCRdb keeps only in-frame clonotypes and omits some of them. The table shows around 1.4 million clones, with 98% occurring only once. Sequences were obtained from naive CD4+ T cells sorted from blood. The subset was: CD45RA+ positively selected. These receptors all stem from a young man in good health.

The chain links TRBV18 to TRBJ2-7; D is possibly TRBD1 or TRBD2 (5 bases each). The CDR3 is 14 amino acids. V lost 0 bases and J 6 bases, leaving 12 bases between the germline ends. Germline V gene lookup returns CDR1 KGHSH and CDR2 LQKENI. CDR3 DNA: TGTGCCAGCTCACCACCGGAAGGGGCGGGCGAGCAGTACTTC. This sequence encodes CASSPPEGAGEQYF.

The rearrangement joins TRBV29-1 to TRBJ2-4, with D possibly TRBD1 on 5 matching bases. Germline loops: CDR1 SQVTM, CDR2 ANQGSEA. The CDR3 covers 15 residues. Trimming stripped 1 base from V and 4 bases from J, with 14 bases between. The CDR3 loop is CSVEVQGKTKNIQYF. As DNA, the CDR3 is TGCAGCGTTGAAGTCCAGGGCAAAACTAAAAACATTCAGTACTTC. Full variable domain (missing parts from reference TRBV29-1 and TRBJ2-4): SAVISQKPSRDICQRGTSLTIQCQVDSQVTMMFWYRQQPGQSLTLIATANQGSEATYESGFVIDKFPISRPNLTFSTLTVSNMSPEDSSIYLCSVEVQGKTKNIQYFGAGTRLSVL.

The V gene is TRBV11-2, the J gene TRBJ2-3; D remains ambiguous. The CDR3 contains 12 residues. Germline CDR1 reads SGHAT; CDR2 reads FQNNGV. The ends were cut back, 3 bases at V and 5 bases at J, with 6 bases in the middle. The chain's CDR3 is CASSLDIDTQYF. The CDR3 DNA follows: TGTGCCAGCAGCTTGGATATAGATACGCAGTATTTT.

This sequence joins TRBV29-1 and TRBJ2-6; no definite D call. V was cut by 5 bases and J by 1 base, with 9 bases left in between. CDR3 length equals 14 residues. CDR1 is SQVTM, CDR2 ANQGSEA, per germline. The CDR3 spells CSVSEISGANVLTF. The CDR3 DNA is TGCAGCGTTTCGGAGATATCTGGGGCCAACGTCCTGACTTTC.

Of note for this clone: The junction differs from germline at one of its ends, possibly a read error. This chain uses TRBV28 with TRBJ2-7; no definite D call. CDR1 MDHEN and CDR2 SYDVKM come from the germline V gene. The CDR3 totals 11 residues. The CDR3 spells CASSISHAYSF. In DNA, the CDR3 is TGTGCCAGCAGTATATCACATGCCTACAGCTTC. The variable domain in full, with the rest retrieved from reference TRBV28 and TRBJ2-7, is DVKVTQSSRYLVKRTGEKVFLECVQDMDHENMFWYRQDPGLGLRLIYFSYDVKMKEKGDIPEGYSVSREKKERFSLILESASTNQTSMYLCASSISHAYSFGPGTRLTVT.

To note about this clone: A junction end diverges from the germline sequence, so it may reflect a read error. DNA for the CDR3: TGTGCTAGCAGCCGGTCCGCTAGCTCCTACGAGCAGTACTTC. Its protein is CASSRSASSYEQYF. The genes are TRBV7-7 and TRBJ2-7; no clear D gene. CDR1 SSHAT and CDR2 FNYEAQ come from the germline V gene (reference sequence). CDR3 length: 14 amino acids.

V usage is TRBV6-6 and J usage is TRBJ1-1, with TRBD1 as a possible D gene (6 bases). The CDR3 length is 13 residues. Germline CDR1 MNHNY, CDR2 SVGAGI (reference sequence). Deletions cut 8 bases from V and 1 base from J, with 11 bases between. The chain's CDR3 is CASCGGRNTEAFF. CDR3 DNA: TGTGCCAGCTGTGGGGGGCGGAACACTGAAGCTTTCTTT.

V and J are TRBV6-1 and TRBJ1-5, with D unresolved. The V gene lost 8 bases and the J gene lost 6 bases, with 17 bases spanning the gap. This CDR3 is 14 amino acids long. Germline CDR1 and CDR2: MNHNS and SASEGT. The CDR3 sequence: CASCQTPASQPQHF. CDR3 in DNA: TGTGCCAGCTGCCAGACACCCGCCAGTCAGCCCCAGCATTTT.

The chain uses TRBV5-5 and TRBJ2-2, with D unclear. The length of the CDR3 is 18 residues. V was pared by 4 bases and J by 6 bases, with 25 bases between. Germline assignment: CDR1 SGHKS and CDR2 YYEKEE (reference sequence). Here the CDR3 reads CASSPRVLITQRSGELFF. The DNA of the CDR3 is TGTGCCAGCAGCCCCCGGGTCCTTATAACACAAAGATCCGGGGAGCTGTTTTTT.

The chain uses TRBV7-3 and TRBJ2-1, with D possibly being TRBD1 (6 bases). Trimming pared 2 bases from V and 5 bases from J, leaving 10 bases between. Looked up from germline, CDR1 is SGHTA and CDR2 is FQGTGA. The CDR3 covers 14 residues. In DNA form, the CDR3 reads TGTGCCAGCAGCTTATCGACAGGTAACAATGAGCAGTTCTTC. This codes for CASSLSTGNNEQFF.

This sequence joins TRBV28 and TRBJ2-7, with TRBD2 matching over 13 bases. V shed 1 base and J 10 bases; nucleotides not matched to a gene: 4. The CDR3 covers 14 residues. Germline CDR1 reads MDHEN; CDR2 reads SYDVKM. CDR3 protein: CASSLLTSGRLQYF. The CDR3 DNA follows: TGTGCCAGCAGTTTATTGACTAGCGGGAGGCTTCAGTACTTC.

A single count supports this clone. V and J are TRBV9 and TRBJ2-1; no firm D call. This CDR3 is built from 15 residues. Germline V gives CDR1 SGDLS, CDR2 YYNGEE. V was shortened by 5 bases and J by 0 bases, with 12 bases between the two germline ends. The DNA for the CDR3 is TGTGCCAGCAGTCGAACGACAAGCTCCTACAATGAGCAGTTCTTC. Translating gives CASSRTTSSYNEQFF. Variable domain in full (rest from reference TRBV9 and TRBJ2-1): DSGVTQTPKHLITATGQRVTLRCSPRSGDLSVYWYQQSLDQGLQFLIQYYNGEERAKGNILERFSAQQFPDLHSELNLSSLELGDSALYFCASSRTTSSYNEQFFGPGTRLTVL.

This clone is a singleton in its sample. This chain uses TRBV5-1 with TRBJ1-2; 10 bases fit TRBD1. This CDR3 has 14 amino acids. Germline assignment: CDR1 SGHRS and CDR2 YFSETQ. Trimming took 1 base from V and 7 from J; bases not matched to a gene: 4. The DNA for the CDR3 is TGCGCCAGCAGCTTGCCCGGGACAGGGGTTGGCTACACCTTC. Protein product: CASSLPGTGVGYTF.